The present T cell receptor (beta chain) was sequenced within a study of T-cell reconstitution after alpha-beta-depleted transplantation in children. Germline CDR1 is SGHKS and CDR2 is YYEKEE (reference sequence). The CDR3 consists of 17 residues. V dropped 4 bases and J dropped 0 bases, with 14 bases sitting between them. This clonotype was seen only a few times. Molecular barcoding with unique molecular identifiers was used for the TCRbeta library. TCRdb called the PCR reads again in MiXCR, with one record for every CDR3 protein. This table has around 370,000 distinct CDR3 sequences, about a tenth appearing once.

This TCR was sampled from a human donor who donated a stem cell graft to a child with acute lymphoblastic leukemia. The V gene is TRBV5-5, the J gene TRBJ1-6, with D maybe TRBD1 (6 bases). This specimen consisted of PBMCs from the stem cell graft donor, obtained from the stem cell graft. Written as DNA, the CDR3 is TGTGCCAGCAGCCCACAGGGAACCGTCTCCTATAATTCACCCCTCCACTTT. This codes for CASSPQGTVSYNSPLHF. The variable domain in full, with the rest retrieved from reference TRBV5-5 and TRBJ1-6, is DAGVTQSPTHLIKTRGQQVTLRCSPISGHKSVSWYQQVLGQGPQFIFQYYEKEERGRGNFPDRFSARQFPNYSSELNVNALLLGDSALYLCASSPQGTVSYNSPLHFGNGTRLTVT.